The TCR beta chain described here comes from a study of shared clonotypes between healthy human individuals. Across the study: Per-donor plates numbered three CD4 naive, three CD4 memory, two CD8 naive and one CD8 memory.

Method: immunoSEQ multiplex PCR; TCRdb's copy keeps in-frame clones and lacks some. The sample holds 760,000 or so clones, roughly 96% seen once. Germline V gene data show CDR1 as SGHKS and CDR2 as YYEKEE (reference sequence). The V gene lost 0 bases and the J gene lost 2 bases, with 9 bases spanning the gap. This CDR3 spans 14 amino acids. Study-level results: Few donors limited the genetic and exposure-history diversity represented. Of the naive CD4 clonotypes, around 5.2% were shared across several donors.

CD45RO-negative, CCR7-selected cells formed the naive CD8 fraction, which excluded terminally differentiated effector memory CD45RA+ cells. The study drew all its donors from Caucasian adults living in Nashville, Tennessee. About this clone itself: Its antigen is undetermined.

The chain joins TRBV5-5 to TRBJ2-7, with a weak D call TRBD2 (5 bases). Sequencing was carried out using naive CD8+ T cells sorted from blood. The sequence derives from a man younger than 40 in good health. The CDR3 DNA reads TGTGCCAGCAGCTTGGATCGGGGAACCTACGAGCAGTACTTC. It codes for CASSLDRGTYEQYF.